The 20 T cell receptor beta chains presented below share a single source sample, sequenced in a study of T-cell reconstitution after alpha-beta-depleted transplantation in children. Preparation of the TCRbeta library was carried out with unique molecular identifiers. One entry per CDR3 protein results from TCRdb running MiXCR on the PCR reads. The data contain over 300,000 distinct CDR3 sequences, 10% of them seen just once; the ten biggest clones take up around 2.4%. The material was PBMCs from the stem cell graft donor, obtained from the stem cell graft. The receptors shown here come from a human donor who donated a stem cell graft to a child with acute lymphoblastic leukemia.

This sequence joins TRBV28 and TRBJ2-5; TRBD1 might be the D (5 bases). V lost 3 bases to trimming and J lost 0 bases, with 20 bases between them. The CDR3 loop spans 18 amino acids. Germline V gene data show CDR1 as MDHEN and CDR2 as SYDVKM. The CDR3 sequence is CASSFHPGHPTYQETQYF. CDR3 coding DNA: TGTGCCAGCAGTTTCCATCCAGGACACCCAACGTACCAAGAGACCCAGTACTTC.

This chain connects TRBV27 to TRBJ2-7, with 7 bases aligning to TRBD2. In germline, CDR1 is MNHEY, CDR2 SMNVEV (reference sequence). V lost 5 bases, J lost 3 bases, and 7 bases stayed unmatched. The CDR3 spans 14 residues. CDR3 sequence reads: CASSHWGGGYEQYF. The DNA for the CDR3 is TGTGCCAGCAGTCATTGGGGGGGGGGCTACGAGCAGTACTTC.

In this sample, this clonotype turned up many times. The CDR3 spells CATSDLAGERDEQFF. CDR3 nucleotides: TGTGCCACCAGTGATTTGGCGGGAGAGAGGGATGAGCAGTTCTTC. The rearrangement links TRBV24-1 to TRBJ2-1; TRBD2 matches 7 bases. Germline V gene sequence: CDR1 KGHDR, CDR2 SFDVKD. This CDR3 is built from 15 residues. V was pared by 0 bases and J by 8 bases, with 6 bases of the junction left unmatched.

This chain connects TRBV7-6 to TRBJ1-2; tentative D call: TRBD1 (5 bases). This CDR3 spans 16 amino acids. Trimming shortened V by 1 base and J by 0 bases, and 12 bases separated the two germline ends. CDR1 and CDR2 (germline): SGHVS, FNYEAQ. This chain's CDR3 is CASSLERGQTNYGYTF. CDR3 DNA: TGTGCCAGCAGCTTAGAGCGGGGCCAAACTAACTATGGCTACACCTTC.

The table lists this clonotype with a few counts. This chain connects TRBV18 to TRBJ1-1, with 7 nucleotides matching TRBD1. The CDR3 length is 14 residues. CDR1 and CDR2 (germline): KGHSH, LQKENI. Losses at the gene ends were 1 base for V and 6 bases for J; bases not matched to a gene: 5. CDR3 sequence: CASSPLAQGAEAFF. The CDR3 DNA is TGTGCCAGCTCACCACTCGCCCAGGGGGCTGAAGCTTTCTTT.

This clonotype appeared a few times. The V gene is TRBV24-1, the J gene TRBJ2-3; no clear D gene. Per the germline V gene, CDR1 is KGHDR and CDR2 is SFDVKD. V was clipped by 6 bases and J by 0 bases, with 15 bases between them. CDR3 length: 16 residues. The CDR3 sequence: CATSPLAGTSTDTQYF. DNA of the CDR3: TGTGCCACCAGTCCCCTTGCCGGTACTAGCACAGATACGCAGTATTTT.

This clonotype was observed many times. Here the CDR3 DNA reads TGCGCCAGCAGACGGACAGGAGACTTAGCCAAAAACATTCAGTACTTC. Translated: CASRRTGDLAKNIQYF. The chain combines TRBV10-2 with TRBJ2-4; 7 bases fit TRBD1. This CDR3 is 16 amino acids long. The germline V gene encodes CDR1 WSHSY and CDR2 SAAADI. J was trimmed by 0 bases and V by 6 bases; bases with no gene match: 8.

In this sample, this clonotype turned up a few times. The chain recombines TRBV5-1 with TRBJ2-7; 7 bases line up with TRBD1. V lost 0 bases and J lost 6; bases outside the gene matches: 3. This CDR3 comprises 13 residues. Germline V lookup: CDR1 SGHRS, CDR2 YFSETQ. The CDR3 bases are TGCGCCAGCAGCTTGGAGGGGGCCGGCGAGCAGTACTTC. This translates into CASSLEGAGEQYF.

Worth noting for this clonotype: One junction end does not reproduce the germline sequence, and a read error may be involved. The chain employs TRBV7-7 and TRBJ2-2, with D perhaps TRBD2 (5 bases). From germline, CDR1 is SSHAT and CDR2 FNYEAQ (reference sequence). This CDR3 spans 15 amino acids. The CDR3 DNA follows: TGTGCTAGCAGCCCAGCGGTGGCGAACACCGGGGAGCTGTTTTTT. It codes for CASSPAVANTGELFF.

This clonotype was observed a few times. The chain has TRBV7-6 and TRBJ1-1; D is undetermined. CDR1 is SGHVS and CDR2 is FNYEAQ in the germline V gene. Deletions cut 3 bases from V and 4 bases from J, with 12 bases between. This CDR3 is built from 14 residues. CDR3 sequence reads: CASSFRSRATEAFF. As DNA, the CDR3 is TGTGCCAGCAGCTTTAGGTCCCGGGCCACTGAAGCTTTCTTT.

In nucleotides, the CDR3 is TGTGCCAGTAGTATACAACAGGGGATAGTATACGAGCAGTACTTC. This translates into CASSIQQGIVYEQYF. The J gene is TRBJ2-7, the V gene TRBV19; 7 bases map to TRBD1. Germline trimming cut 2 bases from V and 4 bases from J; bases unmatched to any gene: 8. The CDR3 runs 15 residues. Germline V gives CDR1 LNHDA, CDR2 SQIVND (reference sequence).

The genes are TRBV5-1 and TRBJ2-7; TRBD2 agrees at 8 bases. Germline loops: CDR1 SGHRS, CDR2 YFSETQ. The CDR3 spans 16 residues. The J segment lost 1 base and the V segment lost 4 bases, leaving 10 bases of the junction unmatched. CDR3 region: CASSAGGHPPSYEQYF. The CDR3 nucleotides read TGCGCCAGCAGCGCGGGAGGACATCCCCCTTCCTACGAGCAGTACTTC.

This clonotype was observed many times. CDR3: CASSLGITGGRETQYF. For the CDR3, the DNA is TGTGCCAGCAGCTTGGGGATAACAGGGGGCAGAGAGACCCAGTACTTC. The chain carries TRBV5-6 and TRBJ2-5; the match to TRBD1 covers 9 bases. After removal of 0 bases from V and 4 bases from J, the junction contained 7 bases not matched to a gene. The CDR3 runs to 16 residues. The germline V gene encodes CDR1 SGHDT and CDR2 YYEEEE.

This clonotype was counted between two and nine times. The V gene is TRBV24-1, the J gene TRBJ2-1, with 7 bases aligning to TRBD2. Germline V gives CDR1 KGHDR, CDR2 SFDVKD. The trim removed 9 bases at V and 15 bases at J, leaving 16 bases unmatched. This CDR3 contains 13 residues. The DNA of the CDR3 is TGTGCCACCTCCGGGGGGACCGCTTCGGAGGGGTTCTTC. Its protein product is CATSGGTASEGFF.

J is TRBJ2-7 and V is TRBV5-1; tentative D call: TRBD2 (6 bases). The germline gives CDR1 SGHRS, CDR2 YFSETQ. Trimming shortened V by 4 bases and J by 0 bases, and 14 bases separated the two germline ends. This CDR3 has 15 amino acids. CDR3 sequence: CASSDILARSYEQYF. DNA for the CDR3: TGCGCCAGCAGCGACATTCTAGCGCGCTCCTACGAGCAGTACTTC.

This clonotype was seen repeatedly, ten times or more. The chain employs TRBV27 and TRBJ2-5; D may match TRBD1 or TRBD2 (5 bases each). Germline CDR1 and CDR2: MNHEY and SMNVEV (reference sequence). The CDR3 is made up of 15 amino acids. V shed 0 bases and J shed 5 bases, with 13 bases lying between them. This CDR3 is CASSLSWGRRETQYF. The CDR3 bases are TGTGCCAGCAGTTTATCATGGGGGAGAAGGGAGACCCAGTACTTC.

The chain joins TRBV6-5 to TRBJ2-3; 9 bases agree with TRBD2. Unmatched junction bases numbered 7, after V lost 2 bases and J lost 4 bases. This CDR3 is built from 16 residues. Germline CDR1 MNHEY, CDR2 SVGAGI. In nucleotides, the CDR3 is TGTGCCAGCAGTTACCAGACTAGCGGCCTGCCAGATACGCAGTATTTT. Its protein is CASSYQTSGLPDTQYF.

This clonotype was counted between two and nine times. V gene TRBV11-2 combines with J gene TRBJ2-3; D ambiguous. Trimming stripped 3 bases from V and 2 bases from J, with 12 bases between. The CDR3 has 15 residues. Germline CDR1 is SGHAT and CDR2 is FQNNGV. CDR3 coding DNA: TGTGCCAGCAGCTTCTGGTACTCTAACACAGATACGCAGTATTTT. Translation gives CASSFWYSNTDTQYF.

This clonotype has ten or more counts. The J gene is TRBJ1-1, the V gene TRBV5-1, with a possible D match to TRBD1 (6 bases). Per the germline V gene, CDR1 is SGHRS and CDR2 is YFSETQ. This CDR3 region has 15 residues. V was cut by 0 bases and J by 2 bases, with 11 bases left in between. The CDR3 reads CASSLDGRGNTEAFF. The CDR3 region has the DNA TGCGCCAGCAGCTTGGATGGCAGGGGTAACACTGAAGCTTTCTTT.

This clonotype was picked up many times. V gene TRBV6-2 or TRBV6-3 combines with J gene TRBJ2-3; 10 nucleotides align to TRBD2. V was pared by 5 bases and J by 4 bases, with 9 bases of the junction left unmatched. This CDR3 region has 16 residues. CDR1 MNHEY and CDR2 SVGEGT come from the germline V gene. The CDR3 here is CASSASGLARADTQYF. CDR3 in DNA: TGTGCCAGCAGTGCCTCGGGACTAGCGAGGGCAGATACGCAGTATTTT.